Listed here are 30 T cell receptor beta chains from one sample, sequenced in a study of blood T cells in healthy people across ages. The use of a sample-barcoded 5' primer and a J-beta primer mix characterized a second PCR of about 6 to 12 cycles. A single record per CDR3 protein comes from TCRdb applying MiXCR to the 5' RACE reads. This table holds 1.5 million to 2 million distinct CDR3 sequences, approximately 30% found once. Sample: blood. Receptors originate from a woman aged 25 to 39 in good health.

In DNA form, the CDR3 reads TGCAGTGCTAGACAGATATTAGGTGGCACAGATACGCAGTATTTT. Protein product: CSARQILGGTDTQYF. The chain couples TRBV20-1 to TRBJ2-3; D is unresolved. The CDR3 runs 15 residues. Trimming stripped 2 bases from V and 1 base from J, with 13 bases between. Germline CDR1 is DFQATT and CDR2 is SNEGSKA (reference sequence).

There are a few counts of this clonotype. CDR3 sequence (DNA): TGCGCCAGCAGCCAAGACGCGGGGGTCGATGAGCAGTTCTTC. This sequence encodes CASSQDAGVDEQFF. The chain combines TRBV4-1 with TRBJ2-1, with TRBD2 matching over 7 bases. This CDR3 has 14 amino acids. Germline V gene sequence: CDR1 MGHRA, CDR2 YSYEKL. Trimming removed 0 bases from V and 8 bases from J; junction bases left unmatched: 4.

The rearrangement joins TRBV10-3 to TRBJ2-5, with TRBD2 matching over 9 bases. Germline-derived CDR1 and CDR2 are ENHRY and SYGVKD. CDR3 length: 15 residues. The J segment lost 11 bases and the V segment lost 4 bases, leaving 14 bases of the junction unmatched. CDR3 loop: CAISVPGTSTGEQYF. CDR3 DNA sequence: TGTGCCATCAGTGTCCCCGGGACTAGCACTGGGGAGCAGTACTTC.

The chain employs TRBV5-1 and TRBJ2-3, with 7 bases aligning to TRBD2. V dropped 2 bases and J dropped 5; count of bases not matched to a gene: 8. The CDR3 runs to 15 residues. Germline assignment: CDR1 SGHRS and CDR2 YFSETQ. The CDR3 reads CASSLTAGPEDTQYF. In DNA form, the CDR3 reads TGCGCCAGCAGCTTAACAGCGGGACCGGAAGATACGCAGTATTTT.

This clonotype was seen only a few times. This CDR3 is CASSSPTSGTQETQYF. The CDR3 nucleotides are TGTGCCAGCAGTTCGCCGACTAGCGGTACACAAGAGACCCAGTACTTC. This chain joins TRBV28 and TRBJ2-5; 9 bases are a match to TRBD2. Germline V gene sequence: CDR1 MDHEN, CDR2 SYDVKM. The V and J ends lost 4 bases and 2 bases, in that order; junction bases with no gene match: 8. The CDR3 totals 16 residues.

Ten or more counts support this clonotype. CDR3 DNA sequence: TGCGCCAGCCAGGGGGCTAGCGGGGCACAAGAGACCCAGTACTTC. This translates into CASQGASGAQETQYF. The genes are TRBV5-1 and TRBJ2-5; possibly TRBD2 for D (9 bases). Germline CDR1 is SGHRS and CDR2 is YFSETQ. The V and J ends lost 7 bases and 2 bases respectively, with 18 bases between them. The CDR3 totals 15 residues.

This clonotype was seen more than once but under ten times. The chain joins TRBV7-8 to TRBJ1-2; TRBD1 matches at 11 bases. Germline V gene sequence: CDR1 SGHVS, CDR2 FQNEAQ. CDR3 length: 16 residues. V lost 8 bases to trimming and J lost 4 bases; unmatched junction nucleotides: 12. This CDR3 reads CASAPLGTGGGYGYTF. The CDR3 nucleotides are TGTGCCAGCGCCCCACTCGGGACAGGGGGTGGCTATGGCTACACCTTC.

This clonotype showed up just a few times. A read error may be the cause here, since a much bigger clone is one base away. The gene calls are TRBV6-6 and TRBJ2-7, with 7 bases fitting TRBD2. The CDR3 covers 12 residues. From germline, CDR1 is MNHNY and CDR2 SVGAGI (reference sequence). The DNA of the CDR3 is TGTGCCGGCAGTTACTCGGGGGGCGAGCAGTACTTC. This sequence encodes CAGSYSGGEQYF.

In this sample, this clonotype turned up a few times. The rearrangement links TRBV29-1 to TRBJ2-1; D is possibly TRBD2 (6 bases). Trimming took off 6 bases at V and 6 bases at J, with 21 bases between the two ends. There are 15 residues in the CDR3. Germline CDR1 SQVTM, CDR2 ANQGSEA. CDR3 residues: CSVGSRAGWGNEQFF. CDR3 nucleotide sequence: TGCAGCGTCGGATCCAGAGCGGGTTGGGGCAATGAGCAGTTCTTC.

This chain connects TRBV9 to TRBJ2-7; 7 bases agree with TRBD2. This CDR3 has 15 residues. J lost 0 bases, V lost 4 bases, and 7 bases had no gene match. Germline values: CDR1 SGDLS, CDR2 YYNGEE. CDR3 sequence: CASSPRDYTSYEQYF. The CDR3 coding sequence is TGTGCCAGCAGCCCCCGGGACTACACCTCCTACGAGCAGTACTTC.

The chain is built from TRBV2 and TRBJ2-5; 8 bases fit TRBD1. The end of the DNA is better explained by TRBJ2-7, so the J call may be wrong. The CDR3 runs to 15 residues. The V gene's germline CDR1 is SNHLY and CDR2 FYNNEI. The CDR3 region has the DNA TGTGCCAGCAGTGAAAGTAGACAGGGGCGCTACGAGCAGTACTTC. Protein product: CASSESRQGRYEQYF.

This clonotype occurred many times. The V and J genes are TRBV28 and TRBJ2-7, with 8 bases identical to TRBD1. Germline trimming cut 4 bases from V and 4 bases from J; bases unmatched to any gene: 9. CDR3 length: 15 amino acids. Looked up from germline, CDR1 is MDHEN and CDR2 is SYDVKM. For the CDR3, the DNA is TGTGCCAGCAGTTCCCCCGGGACAGGACTTTACGAGCAGTACTTC. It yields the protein CASSSPGTGLYEQYF. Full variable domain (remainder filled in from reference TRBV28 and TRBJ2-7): DVKVTQSSRYLVKRTGEKVFLECVQDMDHENMFWYRQDPGLGLRLIYFSYDVKMKEKGDIPEGYSVSREKKERFSLILESASTNQTSMYLCASSSPGTGLYEQYFGPGTRLTVT.

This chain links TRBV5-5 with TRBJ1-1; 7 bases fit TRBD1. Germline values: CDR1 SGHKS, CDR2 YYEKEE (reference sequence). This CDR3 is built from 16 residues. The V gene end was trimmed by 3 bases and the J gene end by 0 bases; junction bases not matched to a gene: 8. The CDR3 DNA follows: TGTGCCAGCAGCTCCGGGACAGCCCGAATGAACACTGAAGCTTTCTTT. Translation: CASSSGTARMNTEAFF. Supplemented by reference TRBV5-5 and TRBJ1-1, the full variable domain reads DAGVTQSPTHLIKTRGQQVTLRCSPISGHKSVSWYQQVLGQGPQFIFQYYEKEERGRGNFPDRFSARQFPNYSSELNVNALLLGDSALYLCASSSGTARMNTEAFFGQGTRLTVV.

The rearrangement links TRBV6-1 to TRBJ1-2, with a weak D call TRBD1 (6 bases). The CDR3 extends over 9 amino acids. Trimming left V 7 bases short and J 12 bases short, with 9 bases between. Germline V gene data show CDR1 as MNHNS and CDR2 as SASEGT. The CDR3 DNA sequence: TGTGCCAGCACCCCAGGGGACACCTTC. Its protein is CASTPGDTF.

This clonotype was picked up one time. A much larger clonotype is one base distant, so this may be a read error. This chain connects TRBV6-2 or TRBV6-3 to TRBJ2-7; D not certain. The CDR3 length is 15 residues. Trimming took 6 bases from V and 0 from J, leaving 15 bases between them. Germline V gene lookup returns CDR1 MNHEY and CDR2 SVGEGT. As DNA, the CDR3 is TGTGCCAGCAGCACCCACTGGGTCAGCTCCTACGAGCAGTACTTC. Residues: CASSTHWVSSYEQYF.

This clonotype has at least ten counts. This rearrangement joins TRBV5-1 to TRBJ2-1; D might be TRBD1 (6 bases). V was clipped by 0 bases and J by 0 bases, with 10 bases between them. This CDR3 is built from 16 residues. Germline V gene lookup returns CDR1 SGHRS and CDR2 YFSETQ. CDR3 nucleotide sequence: TGCGCCAGCAGCTTGGAGGGACAACCCTCCTACAATGAGCAGTTCTTC. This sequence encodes CASSLEGQPSYNEQFF.

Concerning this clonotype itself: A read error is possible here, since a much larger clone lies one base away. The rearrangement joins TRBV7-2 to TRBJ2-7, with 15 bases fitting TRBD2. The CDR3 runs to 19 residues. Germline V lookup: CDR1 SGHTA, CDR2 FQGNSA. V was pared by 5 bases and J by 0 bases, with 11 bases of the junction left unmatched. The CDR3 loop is CASSPGGLAGGLSSYEQYF. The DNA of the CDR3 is TGTGCCAGCAGCCCCGGGGGACTAGCGGGGGGATTGAGCTCCTACGAGCAGTACTTC.

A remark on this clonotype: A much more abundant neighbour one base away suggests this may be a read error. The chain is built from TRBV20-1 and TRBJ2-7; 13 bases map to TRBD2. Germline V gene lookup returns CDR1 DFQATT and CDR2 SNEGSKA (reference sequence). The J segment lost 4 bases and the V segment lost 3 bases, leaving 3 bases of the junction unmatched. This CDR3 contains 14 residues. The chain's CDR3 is CSARETSGRYEQYV. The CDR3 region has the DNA TGCAGTGCTAGGGAGACTAGCGGGAGGTACGAGCAGTACGTC.

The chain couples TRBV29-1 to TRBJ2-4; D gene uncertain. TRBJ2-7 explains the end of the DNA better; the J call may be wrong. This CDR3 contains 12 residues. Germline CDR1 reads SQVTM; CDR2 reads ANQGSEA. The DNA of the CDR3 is TGCAGCGTTTGCGCTAGTCGTTCCGAGCAGTACTTC. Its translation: CSVCASRSEQYF.

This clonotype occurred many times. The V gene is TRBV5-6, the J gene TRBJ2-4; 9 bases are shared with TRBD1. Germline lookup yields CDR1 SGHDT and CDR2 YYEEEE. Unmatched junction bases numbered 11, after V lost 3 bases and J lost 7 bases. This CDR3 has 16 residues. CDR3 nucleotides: TGTGCCAGCAGCTCTTTAACAGGGGGCGAGGGGAACATTCAGTACTTC. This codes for CASSSLTGGEGNIQYF. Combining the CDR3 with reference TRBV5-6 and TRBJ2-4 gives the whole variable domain DAGVTQSPTHLIKTRGQQVTLRCSPKSGHDTVSWYQQALGQGPQFIFQYYEEEERQRGNFPDRFSGHQFPNYSSELNVNALLLGDSALYLCASSSLTGGEGNIQYFGAGTRLSVL.

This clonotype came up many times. This CDR3 is CASSFNRQGYVLTF. DNA for the CDR3: TGTGCCAGCAGTTTTAATCGACAGGGGTACGTCCTGACTTTC. The V and J genes are TRBV27 and TRBJ2-6, with 8 bases aligning to TRBD1. CDR3 length: 14 amino acids. From germline, CDR1 is MNHEY and CDR2 SMNVEV (reference sequence). Trimming cost V 3 bases and J 11 bases; bases outside gene matches: 6.

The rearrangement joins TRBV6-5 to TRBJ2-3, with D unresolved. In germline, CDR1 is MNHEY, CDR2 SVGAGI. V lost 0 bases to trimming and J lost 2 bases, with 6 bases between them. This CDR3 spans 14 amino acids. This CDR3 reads CASSYSLATDTQYF. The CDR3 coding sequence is TGTGCCAGCAGTTACTCTCTCGCCACAGATACGCAGTATTTT.

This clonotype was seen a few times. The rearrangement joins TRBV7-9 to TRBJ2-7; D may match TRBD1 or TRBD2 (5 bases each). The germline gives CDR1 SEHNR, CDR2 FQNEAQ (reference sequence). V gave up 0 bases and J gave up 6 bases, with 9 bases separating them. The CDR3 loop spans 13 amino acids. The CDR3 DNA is TGTGCCAGCAGCTTAGCGAGGGGCCCCGAGCAGTACTTC. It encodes CASSLARGPEQYF.

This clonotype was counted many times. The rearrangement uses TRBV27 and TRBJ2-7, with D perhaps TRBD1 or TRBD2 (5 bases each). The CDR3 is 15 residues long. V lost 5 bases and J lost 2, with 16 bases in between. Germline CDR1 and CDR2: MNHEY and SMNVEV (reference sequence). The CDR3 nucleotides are TGTGCCAGCAGTCGCCGGGACGGACTCACCTACGAGCAGTACTTC. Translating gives CASSRRDGLTYEQYF.

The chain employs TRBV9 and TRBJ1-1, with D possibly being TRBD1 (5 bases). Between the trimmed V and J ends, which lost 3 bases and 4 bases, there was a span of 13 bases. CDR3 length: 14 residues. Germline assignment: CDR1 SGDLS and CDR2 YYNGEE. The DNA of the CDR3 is TGTGCCAGCAGCGGAGCAGGGAGCGGCACTGAAGCTTTCTTT. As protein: CASSGAGSGTEAFF. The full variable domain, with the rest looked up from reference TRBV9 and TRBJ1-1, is DSGVTQTPKHLITATGQRVTLRCSPRSGDLSVYWYQQSLDQGLQFLIQYYNGEERAKGNILERFSAQQFPDLHSELNLSSLELGDSALYFCASSGAGSGTEAFFGQGTRLTVV.

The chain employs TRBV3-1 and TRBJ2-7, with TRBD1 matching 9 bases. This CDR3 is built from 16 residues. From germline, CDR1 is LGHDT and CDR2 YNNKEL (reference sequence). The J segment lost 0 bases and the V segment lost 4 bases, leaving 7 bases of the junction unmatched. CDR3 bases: TGTGCCAGCAGCCCGGAGGACAGGGGATTCTCCTACGAGCAGTACTTC. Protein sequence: CASSPEDRGFSYEQYF.

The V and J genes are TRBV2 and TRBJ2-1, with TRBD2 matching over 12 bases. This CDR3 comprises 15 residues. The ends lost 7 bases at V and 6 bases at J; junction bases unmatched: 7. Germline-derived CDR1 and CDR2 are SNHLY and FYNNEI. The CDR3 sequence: CASIRLAGDPNEQFF. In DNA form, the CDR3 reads TGTGCCAGCATAAGACTAGCGGGAGACCCCAATGAGCAGTTCTTC.

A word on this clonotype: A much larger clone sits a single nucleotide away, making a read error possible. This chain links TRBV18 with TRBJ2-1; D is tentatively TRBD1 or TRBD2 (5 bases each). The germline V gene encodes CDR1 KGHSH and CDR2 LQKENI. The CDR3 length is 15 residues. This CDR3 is CTSSAGTVLRNEQFF. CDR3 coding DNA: TGTACCAGCTCGGCCGGGACCGTCTTAAGGAATGAGCAGTTCTTC.

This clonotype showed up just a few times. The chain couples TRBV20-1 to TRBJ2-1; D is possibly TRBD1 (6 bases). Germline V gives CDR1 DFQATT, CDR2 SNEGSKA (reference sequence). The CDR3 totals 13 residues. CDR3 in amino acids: CSSFEWQGNEQFF. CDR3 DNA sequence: TGCAGCTCCTTTGAGTGGCAGGGGAATGAGCAGTTCTTC.

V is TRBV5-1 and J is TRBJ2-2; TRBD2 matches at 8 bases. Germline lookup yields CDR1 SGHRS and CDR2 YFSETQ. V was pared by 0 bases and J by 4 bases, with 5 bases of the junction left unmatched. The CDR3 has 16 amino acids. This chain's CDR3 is CASSLDLAGRTGELFF. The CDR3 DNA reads TGCGCCAGCAGCTTGGATCTAGCGGGTCGCACCGGGGAGCTGTTTTTT.